This T cell receptor (beta chain) was retrieved from a study of shared clonotypes between healthy human individuals. Study-level results: Clonotype sharing across several donors was observed for 4.5% to 6.5% of naive CD4 clonotypes.

Terminally differentiated effector memory CD45RA+ cells were excluded by CCR7 positive selection of CD45RO-negative cells. Worth noting for this clone: Its antigen is undetermined.

Original analysis: ImmunoSEQ output lacked quality scores and full-length reads, limiting matched filtering. Generated by immunoSEQ multiplex PCR, the TCRdb table keeps only in-frame clones and is missing some. That table is the source of V, J and clone size, and D and trimming were worked out from the DNA. The data hold under 1 million clones, with about 96% observed a single time. The clonotype originates from a young man in good health. Sequencing input: naive CD8+ T cells sorted from blood.

The CDR3 here is CATSRDVPIYQYF. CDR3 coding DNA: TGTGCCACCAGCAGAGATGTGCCCATCTATCAGTACTTC. The chain carries TRBV15 and TRBJ2-5; D gene ambiguous. The V end lost 0 bases, the J end lost 11 bases, and 13 bases lay between the germline ends. Germline lookup yields CDR1 LNHNV and CDR2 YYDKDF (reference sequence). The length of the CDR3 is 13 residues.